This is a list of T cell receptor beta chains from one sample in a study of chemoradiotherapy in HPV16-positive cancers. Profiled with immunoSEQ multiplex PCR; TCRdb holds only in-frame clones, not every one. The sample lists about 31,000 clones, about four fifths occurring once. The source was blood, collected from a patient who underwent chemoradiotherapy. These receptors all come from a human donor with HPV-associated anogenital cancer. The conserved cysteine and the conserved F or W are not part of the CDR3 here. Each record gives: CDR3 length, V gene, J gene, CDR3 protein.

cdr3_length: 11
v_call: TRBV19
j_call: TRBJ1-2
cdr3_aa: ASSILLSYGYT

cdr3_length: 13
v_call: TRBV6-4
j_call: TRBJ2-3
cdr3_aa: ASRALFGETDTQY

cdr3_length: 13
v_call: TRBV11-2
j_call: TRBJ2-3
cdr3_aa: ASSLDGVGTDTQY

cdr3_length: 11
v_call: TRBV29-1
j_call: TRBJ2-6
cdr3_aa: SVGDTGANVLT

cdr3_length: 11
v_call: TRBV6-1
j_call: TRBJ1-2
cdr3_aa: ASSSGRSYGYT

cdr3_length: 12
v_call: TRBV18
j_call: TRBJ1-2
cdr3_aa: ASSPGQGGDGYT

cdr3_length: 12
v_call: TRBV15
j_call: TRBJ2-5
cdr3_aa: ATSRVRSGETQY

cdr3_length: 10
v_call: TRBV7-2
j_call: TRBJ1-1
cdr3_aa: ASSLSPGGAF

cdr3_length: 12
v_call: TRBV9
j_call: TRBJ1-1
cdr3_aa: ASSVGGTGNEAF

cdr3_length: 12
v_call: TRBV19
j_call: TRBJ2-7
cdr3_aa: ASSKGQGLYEQY

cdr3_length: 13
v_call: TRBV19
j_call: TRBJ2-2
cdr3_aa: ASSMGQGGIGELF

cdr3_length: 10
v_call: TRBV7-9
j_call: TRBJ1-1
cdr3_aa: ASSLSWTEAF

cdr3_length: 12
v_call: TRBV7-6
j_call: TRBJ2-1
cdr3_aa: ASSLAGGNNEQF

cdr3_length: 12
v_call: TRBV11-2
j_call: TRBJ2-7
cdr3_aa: ASSPGTGSYEQY

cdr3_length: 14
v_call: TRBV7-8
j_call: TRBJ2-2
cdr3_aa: ASSPPGGVDTGELF

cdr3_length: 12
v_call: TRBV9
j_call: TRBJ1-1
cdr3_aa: ASSVSWQNTEAF

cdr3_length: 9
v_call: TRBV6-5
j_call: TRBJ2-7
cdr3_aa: ASRAGREQY

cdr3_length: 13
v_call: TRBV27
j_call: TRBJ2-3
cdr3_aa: ASSLRTGGRDTQY

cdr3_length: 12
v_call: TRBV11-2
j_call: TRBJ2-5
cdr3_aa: ASRNRGSGETQY

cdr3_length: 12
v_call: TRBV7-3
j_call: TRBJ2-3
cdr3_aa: ASSLGGARPTQY

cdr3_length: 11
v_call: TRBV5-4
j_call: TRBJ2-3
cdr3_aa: ASSLFSTDTQY

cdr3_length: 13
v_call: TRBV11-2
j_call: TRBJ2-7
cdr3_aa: ASSFTSGGSREQY

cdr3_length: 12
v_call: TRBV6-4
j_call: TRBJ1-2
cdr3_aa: ASSDSTGGHGYT

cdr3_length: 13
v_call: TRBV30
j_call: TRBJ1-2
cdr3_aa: AWSVGSRANYGYT

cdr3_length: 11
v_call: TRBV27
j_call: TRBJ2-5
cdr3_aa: ASSFGHQETQY

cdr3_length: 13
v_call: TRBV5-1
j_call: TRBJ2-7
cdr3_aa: ASSLVDRGQGEQY

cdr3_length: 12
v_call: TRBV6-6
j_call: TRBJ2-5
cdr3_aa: ASRLDLGTWSQY

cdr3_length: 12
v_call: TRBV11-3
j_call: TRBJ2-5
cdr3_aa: ASSRAGAQETQY

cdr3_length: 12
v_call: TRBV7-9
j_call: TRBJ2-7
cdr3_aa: ASSPGTSSYEQY

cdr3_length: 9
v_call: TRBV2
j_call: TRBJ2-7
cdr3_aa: ASSGLHEQY

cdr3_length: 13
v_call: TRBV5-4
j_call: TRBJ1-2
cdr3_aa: ASSLEARPIYGYT

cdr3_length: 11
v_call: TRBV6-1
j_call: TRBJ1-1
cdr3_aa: ACSDRGDTEAF

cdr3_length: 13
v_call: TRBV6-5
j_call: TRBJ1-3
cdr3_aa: ASSYRNGAGNTIY

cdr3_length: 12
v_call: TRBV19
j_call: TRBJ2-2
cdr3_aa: ASKAGANTGELF

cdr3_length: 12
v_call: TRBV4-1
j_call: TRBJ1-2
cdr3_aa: ASSQGQGIYGYT

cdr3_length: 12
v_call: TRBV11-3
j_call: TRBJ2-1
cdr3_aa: ASSLGNRDNEQF

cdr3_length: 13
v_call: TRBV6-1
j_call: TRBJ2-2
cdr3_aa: ASSLGQGNTGELF

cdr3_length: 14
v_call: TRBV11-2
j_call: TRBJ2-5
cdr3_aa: ASSLGAGGAGETQY

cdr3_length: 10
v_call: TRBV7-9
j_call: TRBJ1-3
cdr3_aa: ASGFEGNTIY

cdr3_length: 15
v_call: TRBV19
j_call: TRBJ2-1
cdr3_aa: ASSITGTSGSYNEQF

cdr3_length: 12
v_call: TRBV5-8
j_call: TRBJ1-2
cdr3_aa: ASRSRGSPYGYT

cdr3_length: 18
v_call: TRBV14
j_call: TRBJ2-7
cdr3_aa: ASSRGSLGTSGGLYYEQY

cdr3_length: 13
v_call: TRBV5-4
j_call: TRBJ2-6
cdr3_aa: ASSLDGPGANVLT

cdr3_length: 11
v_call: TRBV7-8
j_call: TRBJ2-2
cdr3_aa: ASSFVVGGELF

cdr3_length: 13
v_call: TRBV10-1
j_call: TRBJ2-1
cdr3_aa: ASREGGGVLNEQF

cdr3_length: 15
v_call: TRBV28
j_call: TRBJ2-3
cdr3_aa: ASSPTGTVGSTDTQY